This is a list of T cell receptor beta chains from one sample in a study of cytomegalovirus exposure and HLA in healthy donors. Clones were sequenced by immunoSEQ multiplex PCR, and TCRdb holds only the in-frame ones, with some missing. The top ten clones hold about 2.2% of a sample with about 84,000 clones, roughly 93% of them seen once. The specimen sequenced was PBMCs. These receptors were collected from a man aged 30 to 45 in good health and CMV-seronegative. The CDR3 runs from the conserved cysteine through the conserved F or W. The D gene is left open where the match is weak. Some rows have no size entry. The others give once, few or many, or a class for an expanded clone.

J | size | V | D | CDR3 | DNA
TRBJ1-5 | - | TRBV23-1 | - | CASSQISGVDQPQHF | TGCGCCAGCAGTCAAATTTCAGGGGTCGATCAGCCCCAGCATTTT
TRBJ1-6 | - | TRBV5-1 | - | CASTSGDGNSPLHF | TGCGCCAGCACCTCGGGGGATGGCAATTCACCCCTCCACTTT
TRBJ2-2 | - | TRBV10-3 | - | CAINPHEGVGELFF | TGTGCCATCAATCCTCATGAGGGCGTCGGGGAGCTGTTTTTT
TRBJ2-7 | few | TRBV10-2 | - | CASSPNSGEQYF | TGCGCCAGCAGCCCGAACTCGGGGGAGCAGTACTTC
TRBJ2-2 | - | TRBV10-3 | TRBD1 | CAISGTGPGELFF | TGTGCCATCAGTGGGACAGGGCCCGGGGAGCTGTTTTTT
TRBJ1-1 | - | TRBV7-2 | TRBD1 | CASSLGTGGNTEAFF | TGTGCCAGCAGCTTAGGGACAGGGGGCAACACTGAAGCTTTCTTT
TRBJ1-5 | - | TRBV7-6 | - | CASSLDAGYNQPQHF | TGTGCCAGCAGCTTAGATGCAGGGTACAATCAGCCCCAGCATTTT
TRBJ2-7 | - | TRBV7-2 | TRBD1 | CASSPGTARGYEQYF | TGTGCCAGCAGCCCCGGGACAGCGCGCGGGTACGAGCAGTACTTC
TRBJ1-2 | once | TRBV29-1 | - | CSVWEGYGYTF | TGCAGCGTGTGGGAGGGGTATGGCTACACCTTC
TRBJ1-6 | - | TRBV6-6 | - | CASSYLGVSPLHF | TGTGCCAGCAGTTACTTAGGGGTTTCACCCCTCCACTTT
TRBJ2-2 | once | TRBV28 | TRBD2 | CASTRRLAGETGELFF | TGTGCCAGCACCCGCCGACTAGCGGGGGAAACCGGGGAGCTGTTTTTT
TRBJ1-4 | - | TRBV21-1 | - | CASSKASTETVEPNHTATNEKLFF | TGTGCCAGCAGCAAAGCATCGACAGAGACTGTAGAACCGAATCACACTGCAACTAATGAAAAACTGTTTTTT
TRBJ2-6 | - | TRBV9 | - | CASSVAGAGANVLTF | TGTGCCAGCAGCGTCGCAGGGGCCGGGGCCAACGTCCTGACTTTC
TRBJ2-1 | - | TRBV11-3 | TRBD2 | CASSRGEGHYNEQFF | TGTGCCAGCAGCCGGGGGGAAGGGCACTACAATGAGCAGTTCTTC
TRBJ1-2 | - | TRBV28 | - | CASSLTGVGYGYTF | TGTGCCAGCAGTTTAACGGGAGTCGGCTATGGCTACACCTTC
TRBJ1-4 | - | TRBV18 | TRBD1 | CASSRNRGVSKEKLFF | TGTGCCAGCTCACGTAACAGGGGCGTGAGTAAAGAAAAACTGTTTTTT
TRBJ2-5 | - | TRBV4-1 | - | CASSPEGGKTQYF | TGCGCCAGCAGCCCAGAAGGGGGTAAGACCCAGTACTTC
TRBJ1-6 | - | TRBV5-6 | - | CASSFPGLGNSPLHF | TGTGCCAGCAGCTTCCCAGGGTTGGGTAATTCACCCCTCCACTTT
TRBJ2-7 | - | TRBV29-1 | - | CSVVTGTSYEQYF | TGCAGCGTGGTGACAGGTACCTCCTACGAGCAGTACTTC
TRBJ2-1 | once | TRBV19 | - | CASALNNEQFF | TGTGCCAGTGCCCTAAACAATGAGCAGTTCTTC
TRBJ2-5 | - | TRBV5-1 | - | CASSLDRRETQYF | TGCGCCAGCAGCTTGGACCGCAGAGAGACCCAGTACTTC
TRBJ2-7 | - | TRBV6-1 | TRBD2 | CASLFSGFSYEQYF | TGTGCCAGCTTATTTAGCGGGTTCTCCTACGAGCAGTACTTC
TRBJ1-3 | - | TRBV28 | - | CASSSRVSGNTIYF | TGTGCCAGCAGTTCCAGGGTATCTGGAAACACCATATATTTT
TRBJ2-2 | - | TRBV5-6 | - | CASSLVVSDTGELFF | TGTGCCAGCAGCTTGGTCGTGTCCGACACCGGGGAGCTGTTTTTT
TRBJ2-5 | - | TRBV15 | TRBD1 | CATSGGQEETQYF | TGTGCCACCAGCGGGGGACAGGAAGAGACCCAGTACTTC
TRBJ2-1 | - | TRBV29-1 | TRBD2 | CSVEGETSDYNEQFF | TGCAGCGTTGAAGGGGAGACTAGCGACTACAATGAGCAGTTCTTC
TRBJ2-5 | once | TRBV7-8 | - | CASSLDWEWRVETQYF | TGTGCCAGCAGCTTAGATTGGGAGTGGCGGGTAGAGACCCAGTACTTC
TRBJ1-4 | - | TRBV28 | - | CASRWGDSPTNEKLFF | TGTGCCAGCAGATGGGGTGACAGCCCAACTAATGAAAAACTGTTTTTT